This TCR beta chain was captured by sequencing in a study of blood T cells in healthy people across ages. This clonotype was counted a few times. Its antigen is as yet unknown. Overall study findings and caveats: Aged donors had fewer naive CD4+ cells and lower diversity than long-lived donors. It was not possible, with unsorted PBMCs, to conclusively compare naive and antigen-experienced cells. Estimated diversity, derived from one million T cells, was regarded as an underestimate.

The second PCR ran roughly 6 to 12 cycles with a sample-barcoded 5' primer and J-beta primers. Every sample gave at least 2.5 million paired-end reads containing CDR3. TCRdb re-called the 5' RACE reads through MiXCR, storing one row per CDR3 protein. The table records more than 650,000 distinct CDR3 sequences, about a fifth of them present only once. Germline loops: CDR1 SGHRS, CDR2 YFSETQ. CDR3 length: 16 residues. Trimming took 4 bases from V and 6 from J; bases not matched to a gene: 10. This receptor was taken from a man between 65 and 85 years old in good health. The sample taken for sequencing was blood. The genes are TRBV5-1 and TRBJ1-4, with TRBD1 matching over 9 bases. This CDR3 is CASSTEPGQGYEKLFF. DNA for the CDR3: TGCGCCAGCAGCACTGAACCGGGACAGGGTTATGAAAAACTGTTTTTT.